This T cell receptor beta chain appears in the sequencing data of a study of CD8+ T cells in alopecia areata. Background on the study: Twice daily, treated patients received 5 to 10 mg of oral tofacitinib.

General study points: Throughout tofacitinib, many expanded lesional clones continued to persist in scalp and blood.

As the sequencing template, cDNA was produced by extracting RNA and reverse transcribing it. Method: immunoSEQ multiplex PCR; TCRdb's copy keeps in-frame clones and lacks some. The sample holds 90,000 to 150,000 clones, about 50% seen once. Treatment in this sample: oral pan-JAK inhibitor, 5-10 mg twice daily. Alopecia areata patients provided lesional scalp punch biopsies and peripheral blood, both collected for the study. This clone was detected only once. Its antigen is still unknown. The trim removed 5 bases at V and 5 bases at J, leaving 12 bases unmatched. Germline CDR1 is LNHNV and CDR2 is YYDKDF (reference sequence). The length of the CDR3 is 16 residues.

V and J are TRBV15 and TRBJ2-7; TRBD2 matches 10 bases. This material consisted of CD4+ T cells sorted from blood, taken at week 4, from a patient treated with tofacitinib. The TCR originated in a human donor with alopecia areata. The CDR3 loop is CATSRTHSGRSNEQYF. The CDR3 DNA sequence: TGTGCCACCAGCCGCACGCATAGCGGGAGGTCTAACGAGCAGTACTTC. The variable domain in full, with the rest retrieved from reference TRBV15 and TRBJ2-7, is DAMVIQNPRYQVTQFGKPVTLSCSQTLNHNVMYWYQQKSSQAPKLLFHYYDKDFNNEADTPDNFQSRRPNTSFCFLDIRSPGLGDTAMYLCATSRTHSGRSNEQYFGPGTRLTVT.